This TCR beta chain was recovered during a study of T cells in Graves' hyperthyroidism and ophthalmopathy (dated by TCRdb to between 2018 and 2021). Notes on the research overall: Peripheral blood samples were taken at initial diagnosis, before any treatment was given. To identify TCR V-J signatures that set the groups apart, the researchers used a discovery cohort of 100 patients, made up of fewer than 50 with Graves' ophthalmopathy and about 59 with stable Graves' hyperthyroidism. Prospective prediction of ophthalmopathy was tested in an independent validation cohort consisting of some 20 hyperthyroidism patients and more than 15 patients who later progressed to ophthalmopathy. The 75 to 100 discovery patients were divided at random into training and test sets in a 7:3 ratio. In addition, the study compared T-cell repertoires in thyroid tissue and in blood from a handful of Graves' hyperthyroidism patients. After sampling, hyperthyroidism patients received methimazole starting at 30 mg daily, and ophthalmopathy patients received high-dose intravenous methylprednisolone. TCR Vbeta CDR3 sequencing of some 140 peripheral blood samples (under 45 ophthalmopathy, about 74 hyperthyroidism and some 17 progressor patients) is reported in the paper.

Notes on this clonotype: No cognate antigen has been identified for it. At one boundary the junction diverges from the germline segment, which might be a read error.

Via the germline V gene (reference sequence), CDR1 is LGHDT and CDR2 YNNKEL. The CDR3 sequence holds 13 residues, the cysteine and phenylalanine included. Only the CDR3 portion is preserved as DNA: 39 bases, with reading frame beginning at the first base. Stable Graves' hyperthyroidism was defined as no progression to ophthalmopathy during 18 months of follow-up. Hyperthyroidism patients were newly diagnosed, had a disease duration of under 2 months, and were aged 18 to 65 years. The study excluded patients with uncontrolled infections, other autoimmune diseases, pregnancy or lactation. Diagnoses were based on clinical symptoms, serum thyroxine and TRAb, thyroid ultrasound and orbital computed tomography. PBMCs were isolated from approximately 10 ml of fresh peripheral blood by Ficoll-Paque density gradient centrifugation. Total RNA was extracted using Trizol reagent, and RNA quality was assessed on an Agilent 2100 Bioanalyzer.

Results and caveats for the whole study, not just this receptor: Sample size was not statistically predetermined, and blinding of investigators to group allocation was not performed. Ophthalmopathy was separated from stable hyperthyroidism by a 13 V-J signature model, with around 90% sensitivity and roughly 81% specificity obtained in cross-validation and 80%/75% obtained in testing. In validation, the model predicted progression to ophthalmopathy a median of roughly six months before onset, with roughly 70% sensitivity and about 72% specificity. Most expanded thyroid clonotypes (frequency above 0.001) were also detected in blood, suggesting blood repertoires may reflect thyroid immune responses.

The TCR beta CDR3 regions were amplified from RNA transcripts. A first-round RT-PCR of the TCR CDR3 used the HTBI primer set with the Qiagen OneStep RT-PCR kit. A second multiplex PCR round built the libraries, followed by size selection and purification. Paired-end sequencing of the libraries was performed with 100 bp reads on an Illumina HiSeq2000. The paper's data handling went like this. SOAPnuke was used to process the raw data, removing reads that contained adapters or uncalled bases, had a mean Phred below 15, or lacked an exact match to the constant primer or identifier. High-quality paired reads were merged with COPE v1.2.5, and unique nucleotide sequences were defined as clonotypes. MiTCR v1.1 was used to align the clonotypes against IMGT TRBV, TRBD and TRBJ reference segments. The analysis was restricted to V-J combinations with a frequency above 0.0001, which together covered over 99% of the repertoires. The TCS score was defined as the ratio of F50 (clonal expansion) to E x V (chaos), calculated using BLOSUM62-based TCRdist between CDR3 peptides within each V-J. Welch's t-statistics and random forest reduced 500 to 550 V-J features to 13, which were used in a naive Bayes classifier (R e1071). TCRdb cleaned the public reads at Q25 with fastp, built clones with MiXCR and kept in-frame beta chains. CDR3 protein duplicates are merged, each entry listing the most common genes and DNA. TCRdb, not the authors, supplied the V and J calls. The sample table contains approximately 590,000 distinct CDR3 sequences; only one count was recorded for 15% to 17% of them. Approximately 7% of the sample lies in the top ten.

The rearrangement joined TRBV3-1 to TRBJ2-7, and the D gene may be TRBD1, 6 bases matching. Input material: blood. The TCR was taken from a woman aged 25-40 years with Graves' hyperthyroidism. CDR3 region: CTSSLRGPYEQYF. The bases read TGTACCAGCAGCCTCAGGGGACCCTACGAGCAGTACTTC.